Detailed here is one T cell receptor (beta chain). The antigen remains unidentified. The entry originates in a study of OX40 agonist ivuxolimab in advanced cancers. Study-wide background: The patients' treatment was ivuxolimab, an agonistic anti-OX40 (CD134) antibody.

This table comes from immunoSEQ multiplex PCR, and its TCRdb copy is limited to in-frame clones, with some not included. Of under 70,000 clones detected, around 85% appear once; the ten largest clones hold over 4%. General study findings and limits: Expanded clones were, on average, more numerous among CD8+ T cells than CD4+.

The CDR3 is 16 residues long. The germline V gene encodes CDR1 GTSNPN and CDR2 SVGIG (reference sequence). V lost 0 bases and J 0 bases, leaving 12 bases between the germline ends. This material consisted of CD4+ or CD8+ T cells sorted from blood, taken in a trial of the OX40 agonist ivuxolimab. The TCR sequence derives from an adult with an advanced solid tumor such as melanoma, head and neck, liver or kidney cancer. The chain employs TRBV30 and TRBJ1-3; D unclear. The DNA for the CDR3 is TGTGCCTGGAGTGTACGAGGCGGCAGCTCTGGAAACACCATATATTTT. Protein: CAWSVRGGSSGNTIYF.